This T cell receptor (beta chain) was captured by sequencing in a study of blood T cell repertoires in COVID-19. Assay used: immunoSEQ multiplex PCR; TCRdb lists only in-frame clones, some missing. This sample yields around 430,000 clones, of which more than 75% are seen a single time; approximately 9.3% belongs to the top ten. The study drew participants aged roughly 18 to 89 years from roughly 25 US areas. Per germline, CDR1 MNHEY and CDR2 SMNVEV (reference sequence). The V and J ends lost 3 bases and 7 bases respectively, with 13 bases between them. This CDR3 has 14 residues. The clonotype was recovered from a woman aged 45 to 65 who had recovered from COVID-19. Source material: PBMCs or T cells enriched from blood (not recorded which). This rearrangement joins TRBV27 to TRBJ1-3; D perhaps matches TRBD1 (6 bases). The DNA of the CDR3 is TGTGCCAGCAGTTTCAGGGGAGAAGGGAACACCATATATTTT. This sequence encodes CASSFRGEGNTIYF.